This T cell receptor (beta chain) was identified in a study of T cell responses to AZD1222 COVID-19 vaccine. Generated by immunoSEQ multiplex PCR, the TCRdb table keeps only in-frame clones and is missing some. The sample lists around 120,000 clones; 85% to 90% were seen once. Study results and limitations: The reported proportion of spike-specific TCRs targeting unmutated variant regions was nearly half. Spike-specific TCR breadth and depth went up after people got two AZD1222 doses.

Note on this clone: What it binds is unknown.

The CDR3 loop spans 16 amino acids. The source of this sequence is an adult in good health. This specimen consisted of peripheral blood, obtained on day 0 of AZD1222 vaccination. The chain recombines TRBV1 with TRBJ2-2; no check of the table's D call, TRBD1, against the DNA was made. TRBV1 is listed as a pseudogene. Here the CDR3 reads CTSSQDRDRNTGELFF. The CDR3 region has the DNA TGCACCAGCAGCCAAGATAGGGACAGGAACACCGGGGAGCTGTTTTTT.